This T cell receptor beta chain was captured by sequencing in a study of shared clonotypes between healthy human individuals. Concerning this clone itself: The antigen remains undetermined.

The data were produced by immunoSEQ multiplex PCR, yet TCRdb's version contains in-frame clones alone and is incomplete. There are over 400,000 clones in the sample; 95% to 96% occur only once, and about 0.059% lies in the top ten. V gave up 0 bases and J gave up 1 base; unmatched junction bases: 3. Germline V gene sequence: CDR1 SGHDT, CDR2 YYEEEE. The CDR3 contains 17 residues. Study-wide points: Non-shared clonotypes had lower generation probabilities than clonotypes shared by all four sorted-subset donors. Donors were few, which limited the genetic and exposure-history diversity represented. Sharing across four donors was seen in 4% to 6.5% of naive CD4 clonotypes.

Sequencing input: naive CD4+ T cells sorted from blood. Subset described: CD45RA+ positively selected. This clonotype was obtained from a woman aged 25 to 45 in good health. The chain carries TRBV5-6 and TRBJ2-1; 11 positions match TRBD2. The CDR3 nucleotides are TGTGCCAGCAGCTTGGAAACTAGCGGGAGATCCTACAATGAGCAGTTCTTC. This codes for CASSLETSGRSYNEQFF.